A single sample gave rise to the 21 T cell receptor beta chains below, sequenced in a study of T cells in Graves' hyperthyroidism and ophthalmopathy. There were TCR beta CDR3 regions amplified from RNA transcripts. Researchers ran a first-round RT-PCR on the TCR CDR3 using the HTBI primer set. TCRdb re-called the multiplex PCR reads with MiXCR, one entry per CDR3 protein. The table lists 490,000 or so distinct CDR3 sequences, around 16% of them singletons. Source material: blood. The receptors shown here come from a young woman with Graves' ophthalmopathy.

This clonotype was found many times. The chain employs TRBV28 and TRBJ1-1; 9 nucleotides line up with TRBD1. The CDR3 spans 15 residues. CDR1 and CDR2 from the germline V gene are MDHEN and SYDVKM. The trim removed 5 bases at V and 4 bases at J, leaving 8 bases unmatched. This chain's CDR3 is CASSPQGAYRTEAFF. The DNA for the CDR3 is TGTGCCAGCAGTCCACAGGGGGCTTATCGCACTGAAGCTTTCTTT.

This chain joins TRBV20-1 and TRBJ2-7; 9 bases align to TRBD1. V shed 3 bases, J shed 2 bases, and the junction held 8 bases outside the gene matches. Germline V gene sequence: CDR1 DFQATT, CDR2 SNEGSKA (reference sequence). The CDR3 is made up of 15 amino acids. This CDR3 reads CSARGLGTGTYEQYF. CDR3 sequence (DNA): TGCAGTGCTAGGGGACTCGGGACAGGGACCTACGAGCAGTACTTC.

A word on this clonotype: Compared with germline, one end of the junction differs, possibly owing to a read error. This chain uses TRBV20-1 with TRBJ2-6; 11 bases fit TRBD1. There are 12 residues in the CDR3. The germline gives CDR1 DFQATT, CDR2 SNEGSKA (reference sequence). CDR3 DNA sequence: TGCAGTGCTAGAGTACGGGACAGGGGGGTCTCTTTC. Residues: CSARVRDRGVSF.

This clonotype came up many times. The CDR3 bases are TGTGCCAGCACCAGGGAGGGAGGGCCCTACAATGAGCAGTTCTTC. It encodes CASTREGGPYNEQFF. The chain links TRBV6-2 or TRBV6-3 to TRBJ2-1; 7 bases are a match to TRBD2. The CDR3 runs 15 residues. V was clipped by 7 bases and J by 2 bases; unmatched bases: 8. CDR1 MNHEY and CDR2 SVGEGT come from the germline V gene.

In its sample, this clonotype was seen many times. The chain uses TRBV13 and TRBJ1-3; possible D gene TRBD1, 6 bases. Trimming shortened V by 3 bases and J by 2 bases, and 8 bases separated the two germline ends. The CDR3 is 14 amino acids. The germline gives CDR1 PRHDT, CDR2 FYEKMQ (reference sequence). The CDR3 here is CASSFGGTGNTIYF. Written as DNA, the CDR3 is TGTGCCAGCAGCTTTGGGGGCACTGGAAACACCATATATTTT.

As regards this clonotype: This clone may be a read error of a much larger clone one base away. V and J are TRBV5-6 and TRBJ2-7, with D maybe TRBD1 (6 bases). With 1 base removed from V and 5 bases from J, the gap between germline ends came to 10 bases. Germline values: CDR1 SGHDT, CDR2 YYEEEE. The CDR3 runs to 13 residues. The CDR3: CASSLPGEHEQYF. The CDR3 DNA follows: TGTGCCAGCAGCTTGCCAGGGGAGCACGAGCAGTACTTC.

The chain recombines TRBV6-1 with TRBJ2-1, with 8 bases identical to TRBD1. V dropped 5 bases and J dropped 4; count of bases not matched to a gene: 4. This CDR3 comprises 14 residues. Germline CDR1 is MNHNS and CDR2 is SASEGT. CDR3 in amino acids: CASSHRGDYNEQFF. CDR3 coding DNA: TGTGCCAGCAGTCACAGGGGGGATTACAATGAGCAGTTCTTC.

The chain combines TRBV7-3 with TRBJ2-1; 7 nucleotides match TRBD2. The germline CDR1 and CDR2 sequences are SGHTA and FQGTGA. CDR3 length equals 13 residues. V lost 5 bases, J lost 6 bases, and 4 bases stayed unmatched. CDR3 DNA: TGTGCCAGCAGCGATGGGAGGGCCAATGAGCAGTTCTTC. This gives the protein CASSDGRANEQFF.

This clonotype was recorded many times. This chain connects TRBV20-1 to TRBJ2-3; 9 bases line up with TRBD2. Germline V gene sequence: CDR1 DFQATT, CDR2 SNEGSKA (reference sequence). The V segment lost 2 bases and the J segment 6 bases; nucleotides outside the gene matches: 9. The CDR3 consists of 15 residues. The chain's CDR3 is CSARRLAGEMDTQYF. The CDR3 DNA reads TGCAGTGCTAGACGATTAGCGGGAGAGATGGATACGCAGTATTTT.

This chain connects TRBV10-3 to TRBJ2-1; 8 bases line up with TRBD2. V shed 9 bases and J 6 bases; nucleotides not matched to a gene: 7. This CDR3 has 13 amino acids. Germline loops: CDR1 ENHRY, CDR2 SYGVKD. CDR3 sequence (DNA): TGTGCCATACTAGCGGTGTCTTCCAATGAGCAGTTCTTC. This translates into CAILAVSSNEQFF.

V gene TRBV14 combines with J gene TRBJ2-2; D may correspond to TRBD1 or TRBD2 (6 bases each). The CDR3 covers 15 residues. With 1 base removed from V and 7 bases from J, the gap between germline ends came to 13 bases. Germline lookup yields CDR1 SGHDN and CDR2 FVKESK. In DNA, the CDR3 is TGTGCCAGCAGCCAAGGTCGGGGGCGAATCGGGGAGCTGTTTTTT. Translation: CASSQGRGRIGELFF.

This clonotype was counted only a few times. The chain employs TRBV11-3 and TRBJ2-7; tentative D call: TRBD2 (5 bases). The length of the CDR3 is 13 residues. CDR1 is SGHNT, CDR2 YENEEA, per germline. The germline V and J ends were trimmed by 2 bases and 7 bases, with 12 bases remaining between them. CDR3 protein: CASSLSGGEEQYF. CDR3 sequence (DNA): TGTGCCAGCAGCTTAAGCGGAGGCGAGGAGCAGTACTTC. Full variable domain (outside the CDR3, taken from reference TRBV11-3 and TRBJ2-7): EAGVVQSPRYKIIEKKQPVAFWCNPISGHNTLYWYLQNLGQGPELLIRYENEEAVDDSQLPKDRFSAERLKGVDSTLKIQPAELGDSAVYLCASSLSGGEEQYFGPGTRLTVT.

The chain is built from TRBV15 and TRBJ1-2; 7 nucleotides align to TRBD1. J gave up 0 bases and V 8 bases, and 12 bases lay outside the gene matches. Germline V CDR1 and CDR2: LNHNV, YYDKDF (reference sequence). The CDR3 has 16 amino acids. The CDR3 coding sequence is TGTGCCACCGGTACTCCGGGACAGCAAGCTAACTATGGCTACACCTTC. Protein sequence: CATGTPGQQANYGYTF.

The table lists this clonotype with many counts. The chain links TRBV6-2 or TRBV6-3 to TRBJ2-3, with D possibly TRBD2 on 5 matching bases. The CDR3 sequence is 16 residues long. Germline CDR1 MNHEY, CDR2 SVGEGT. The ends were cut back, 2 bases at V and 2 bases at J, with 14 bases in the middle. The DNA for the CDR3 is TGTGCCAGCAGTTACGTGGTCGGGGATCTCACAGATACGCAGTATTTT. It codes for CASSYVVGDLTDTQYF.

This clonotype was counted ten times or more. The gene calls are TRBV6-1 and TRBJ2-2; 11 nucleotides agree with TRBD1. Trimming at V came to 6 bases and at J to 0 bases, leaving 12 bases not matched to a gene. The CDR3 loop spans 19 amino acids. Germline assignment: CDR1 MNHNS and CDR2 SASEGT. The CDR3 DNA reads as TGTGCCAGCAGCCATCCGGGACAGGGGGTATCGGCGAACACCGGGGAGCTGTTTTTT. It encodes CASSHPGQGVSANTGELFF.

This clonotype was seen repeatedly, ten times or more. The J gene is TRBJ2-5, the V gene TRBV20-1, with TRBD2 matching over 14 bases. V was clipped by 3 bases and J by 4 bases; unmatched bases: 7. The germline gives CDR1 DFQATT, CDR2 SNEGSKA (reference sequence). This CDR3 has 16 residues. CDR3 bases: TGCAGTGCTAGGGGGACTAGCGGGAGATTGGGAGAGACCCAGTACTTC. Translation: CSARGTSGRLGETQYF.

The CDR3 region is CASSLGGRYGELFF. For the CDR3, the DNA is TGTGCCAGCAGCTTAGGAGGGAGGTACGGGGAGCTGTTTTTT. V and J are TRBV5-6 and TRBJ2-2; TRBD2 might be the D (6 bases). Germline CDR1 is SGHDT and CDR2 is YYEEEE. With 2 bases removed from V and 7 bases from J, the gap between germline ends came to 12 bases. The CDR3 is 14 residues long.

This clonotype has a handful of counts. The chain couples TRBV7-9 to TRBJ1-4; tentatively, D is TRBD1 (5 bases). Trimming removed 4 bases at V and 8 bases at J, with 8 bases between. Germline-derived CDR1 and CDR2 are SEHNR and FQNEAQ (reference sequence). This CDR3 spans 12 amino acids. CDR3 protein: CASSSTGEKLFF. The CDR3 bases are TGTGCCAGCAGCTCCACAGGAGAAAAACTGTTTTTT.

In its sample, this clonotype was seen many times. The chain couples TRBV2 to TRBJ1-3; possible D gene TRBD1, 6 bases. There are 19 residues in the CDR3. CDR1 is SNHLY and CDR2 is FYNNEI in the germline V gene. Trimming pared 8 bases from V and 1 base from J, leaving 27 bases between. As DNA, the CDR3 is TGTGCCAGCTCGGAAAACCCCCACCGACAGGACTTGTCTGGAAACACCATATATTTT. Protein product: CASSENPHRQDLSGNTIYF.

The CDR3 loop reads CASSLGQGIATDTQYF. For the CDR3, the DNA is TGTGCCAGCAGCTTGGGGCAGGGGATCGCCACAGATACGCAGTATTTT. The chain is built from TRBV5-5 and TRBJ2-3; tentatively, D is TRBD1 (6 bases). The CDR3 is 16 amino acids. V was clipped by 0 bases and J by 2 bases, with 13 bases between them. The germline V gene has CDR1 SGHKS and CDR2 YYEKEE (reference sequence).

The J gene is TRBJ2-2, the V gene TRBV4-1; D is possibly TRBD1 (6 bases). V lost 0 bases and J 0 bases, leaving 14 bases between the germline ends. Germline lookup yields CDR1 MGHRA and CDR2 YSYEKL. The CDR3 spans 18 residues. The CDR3 spells CASSQDGLGAANTGELFF. The CDR3 DNA reads TGCGCCAGCAGCCAAGATGGTCTGGGGGCCGCGAACACCGGGGAGCTGTTTTTT.